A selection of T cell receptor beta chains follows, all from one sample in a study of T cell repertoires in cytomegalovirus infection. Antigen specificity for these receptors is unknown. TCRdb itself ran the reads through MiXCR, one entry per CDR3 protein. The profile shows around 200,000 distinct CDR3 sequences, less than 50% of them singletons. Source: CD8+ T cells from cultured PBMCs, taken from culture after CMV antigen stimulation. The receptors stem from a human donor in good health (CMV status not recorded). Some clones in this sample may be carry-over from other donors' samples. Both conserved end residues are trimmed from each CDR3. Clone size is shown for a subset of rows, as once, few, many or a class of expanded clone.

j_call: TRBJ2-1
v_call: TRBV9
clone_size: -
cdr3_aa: ASSAPKGGLAGGTNEQF

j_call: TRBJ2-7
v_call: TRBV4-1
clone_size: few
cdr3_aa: ASSQDSEYPDEQY

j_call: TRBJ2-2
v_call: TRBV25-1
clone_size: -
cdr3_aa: ASSDRQPNTGELF

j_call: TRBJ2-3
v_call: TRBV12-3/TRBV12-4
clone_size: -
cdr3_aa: ASSFFLAGGSDTQY

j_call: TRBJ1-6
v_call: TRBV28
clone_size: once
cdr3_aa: ASSGQLNNSPLH

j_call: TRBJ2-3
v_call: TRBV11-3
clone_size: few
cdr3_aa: ASSISGTSVTTDTQY

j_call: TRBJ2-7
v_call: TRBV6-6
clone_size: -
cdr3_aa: ASSYSAGAYEQY

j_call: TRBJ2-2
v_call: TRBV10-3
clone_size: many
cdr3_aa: AIGGRSTNTGELF

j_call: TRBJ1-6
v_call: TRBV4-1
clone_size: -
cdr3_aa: ASSQGADSPLH

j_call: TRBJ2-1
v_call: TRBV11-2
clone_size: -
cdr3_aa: ASSHGIEQF

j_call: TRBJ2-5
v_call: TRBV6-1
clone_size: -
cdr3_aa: ASSERGRNLETQY

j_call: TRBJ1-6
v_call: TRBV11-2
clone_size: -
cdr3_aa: ASSPWDPYNSPLH

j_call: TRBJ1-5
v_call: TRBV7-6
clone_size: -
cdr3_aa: ASSLGPKGGNQPQH

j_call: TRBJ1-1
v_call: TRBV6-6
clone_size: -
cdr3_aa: ASSPLAQATEAF

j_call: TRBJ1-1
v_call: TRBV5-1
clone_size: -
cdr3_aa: ASSLGGMGSEAF

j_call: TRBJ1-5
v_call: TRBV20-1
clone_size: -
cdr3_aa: SASPGGRGLNQPQH

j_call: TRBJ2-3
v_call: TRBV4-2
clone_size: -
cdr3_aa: ASSHPGLAEDKWDTQY

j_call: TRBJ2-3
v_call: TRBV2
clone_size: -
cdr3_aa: ASSGDSEDTDTQY

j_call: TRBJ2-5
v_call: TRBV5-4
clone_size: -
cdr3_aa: ASSLKGGAGETQY

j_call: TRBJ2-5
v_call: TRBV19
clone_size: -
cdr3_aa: ASSFGLLYQETQY

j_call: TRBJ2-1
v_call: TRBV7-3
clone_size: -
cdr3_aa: ASSSQATEQF

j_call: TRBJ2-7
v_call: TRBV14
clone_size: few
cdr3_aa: ASSQELGDRDLRREQY

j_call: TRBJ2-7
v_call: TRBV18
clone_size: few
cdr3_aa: ASSHSGPHPYEQY

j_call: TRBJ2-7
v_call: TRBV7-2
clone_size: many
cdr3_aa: ASSSIDRGRHEQY

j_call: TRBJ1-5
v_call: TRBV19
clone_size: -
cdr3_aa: ASSITPRGNQPQH

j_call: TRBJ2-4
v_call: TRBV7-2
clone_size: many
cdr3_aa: ASSPSGREEGILAKNIQY

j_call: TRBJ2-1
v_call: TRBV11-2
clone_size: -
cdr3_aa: ASSLNLGGTQAVNSYNEKF

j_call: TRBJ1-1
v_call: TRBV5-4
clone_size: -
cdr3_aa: ASSLGTDLPGAF

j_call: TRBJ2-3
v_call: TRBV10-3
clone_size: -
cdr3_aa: AISESPGLSTDTQY

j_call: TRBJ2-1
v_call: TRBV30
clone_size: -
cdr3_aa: AWSGVAGDLSSYNEQF

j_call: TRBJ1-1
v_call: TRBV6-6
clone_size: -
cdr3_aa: ASNMGGARTEAF

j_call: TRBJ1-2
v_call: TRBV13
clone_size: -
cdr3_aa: ASREGGTGTNYGYT

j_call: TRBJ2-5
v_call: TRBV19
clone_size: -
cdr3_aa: ASSIATSGPQETQY

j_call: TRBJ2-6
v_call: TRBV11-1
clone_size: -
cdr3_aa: ASTLLWSSGANVLT

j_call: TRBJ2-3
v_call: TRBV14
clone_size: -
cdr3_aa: ASSQDLSRGSTDTQY

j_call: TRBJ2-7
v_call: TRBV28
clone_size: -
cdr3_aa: ASTLAQSSYEQY

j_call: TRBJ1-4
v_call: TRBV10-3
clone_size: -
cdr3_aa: AISESGRTTTNEKLF

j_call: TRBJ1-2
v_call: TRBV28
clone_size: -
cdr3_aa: ATLRQGNYGYT

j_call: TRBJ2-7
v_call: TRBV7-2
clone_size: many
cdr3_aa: ASSLGTSGSPYEQY

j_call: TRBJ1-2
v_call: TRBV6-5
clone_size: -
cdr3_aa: ASSYRAPIRSYGYT

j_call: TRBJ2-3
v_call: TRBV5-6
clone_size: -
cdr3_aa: ASSLKSGGRGGQTDTQY

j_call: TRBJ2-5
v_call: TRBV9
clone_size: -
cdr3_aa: ASSGPGQAQARETQY

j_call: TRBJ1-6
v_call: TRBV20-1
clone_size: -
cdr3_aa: SARTSDGFNSPLH

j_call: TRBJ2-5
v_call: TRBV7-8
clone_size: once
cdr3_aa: ASSLVQGQETQY

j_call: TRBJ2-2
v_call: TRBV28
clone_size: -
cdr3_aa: ASSPLGGTGELF

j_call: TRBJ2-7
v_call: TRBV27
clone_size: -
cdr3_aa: ASSRDSGLTYEQY

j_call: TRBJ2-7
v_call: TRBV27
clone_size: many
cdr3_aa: ASSLSGSSYEQY

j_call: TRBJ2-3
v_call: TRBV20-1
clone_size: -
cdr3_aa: SAIYSGEQY

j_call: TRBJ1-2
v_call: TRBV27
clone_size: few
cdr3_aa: ASSSLADYGSGYT

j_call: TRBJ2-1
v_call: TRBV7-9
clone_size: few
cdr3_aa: ASSFLGRAANEQF

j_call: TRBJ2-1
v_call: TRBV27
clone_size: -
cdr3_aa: ASSLVGLYNEQF

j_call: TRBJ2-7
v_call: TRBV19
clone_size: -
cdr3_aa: ASSIPDGFYEQY

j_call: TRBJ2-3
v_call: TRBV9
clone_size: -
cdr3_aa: ASSGSGRARDTQY

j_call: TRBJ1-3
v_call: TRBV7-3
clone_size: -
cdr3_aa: ASSPGTGNTIY

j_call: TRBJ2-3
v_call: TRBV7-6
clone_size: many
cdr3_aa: ASSLASSPTDTQY